The T cell receptor beta chain under discussion was sequenced for a study of CD8 T cells in ankylosing spondylitis. Points from the study as a whole: A TCR beta motif of 8 or 9 highly homologous variants appeared characteristic of ankylosing spondylitis blood.

The trim removed 3 bases at V and 3 bases at J, leaving 0 bases unmatched. CDR3 length equals 13 residues. Germline V gene data show CDR1 as LNHNV and CDR2 as YYDKDF (reference sequence). TCRdb re-derived calls from the 5' RACE reads in MiXCR, one entry per CDR3 protein. The table records more than 400,000 distinct CDR3 sequences, about 5% of them present only once. This clonotype was seen at least ten times. Its specificity is unknown. This receptor was taken from a male donor with ankylosing spondylitis. The chain uses TRBV15 and TRBJ2-7; the match to TRBD1 covers 9 bases. The sequenced sample was blood, either unsorted or a sorted T cell fraction (not recorded which). CDR3 region: CATSRDRGYEQYF. The CDR3 nucleotides read TGTGCCACCAGCAGGGACAGGGGCTACGAGCAGTACTTC.